The clone carrying this T cell receptor (beta chain) was counted between two and nine times. Its cognate antigen is unknown. Sorted inputs of 20,000 to 1,000,000 cells, with 10%, 30% or 50% RNA, yielded naive CD8 libraries. The CDR3 has 15 residues. Germline CDR1 SGHVS, CDR2 FNYEAQ. V trimming: 1 base; J trimming: 2 bases; junction bases outside the gene matches: 4. The sample is drawn from a study of molecular identifiers for immune sequencing clone quantification. Study results and caveats: In CMV-specific effectors, clones above 20 copies held over 98% of molecules; naive, under 1%. Reports indicate spiked Jurkat TCR RNA from one cell could be found among 1 million or so naive cells.

Bulk TCR libraries were made with methods that had been previously described and with listed TCR primers. In TCRdb, the PCR reads were re-called with MiXCR into one record per CDR3 protein. The sample has a few hundred thousand distinct CDR3 sequences; approximately 25% are singletons. This chain connects TRBV7-6 to TRBJ2-7; TRBD2 matches at 8 bases. Sequenced material: naive CD8+ T cells from blood, with Jurkat cell RNA spiked in. This sample's subset: FACS-sorted CD8+CD4-CCR7+CD45RA+ naive T cells. The sequence was obtained from a human donor in good health. Some libraries in this study had Jurkat cell RNA spiked in. The CDR3 sequence: CASSLGGGTTYEQYF. The CDR3 DNA sequence: TGTGCCAGCAGCTTAGGCGGGGGGACAACCTACGAGCAGTACTTC.